This T cell receptor beta chain was found in a study of cytomegalovirus exposure and HLA in healthy donors. Study-wide points: It was 164 TCR beta chains that were listed as cytomegalovirus-associated. For most TCR beta V segments, an earlier analysis put the productive rate at about 87% or about 30% of the time. Among CMV-associated TCR beta chains, most appeared HLA-restricted in a later analysis. Donors were assumed by presence/absence analyses to have roughly uniform sequencing depth.

The CDR3 runs 15 residues. CDR1 is MNHEY and CDR2 is SVGAGI in the germline V gene. V dropped 6 bases and J dropped 5 bases, with 20 bases sitting between them. A word on this clone: Its antigen is not known.

PCR used 60 Vbeta primers and 13 Jbeta primers. Produced via immunoSEQ multiplex PCR; TCRdb's table is partial and in-frame only. Of 100,000 to 150,000 clones in the sample, roughly 63% are singletons; the top ten hold approximately 1.5%. This TCR came from a young man in good health and CMV-seropositive. The rearrangement joins TRBV6-5 to TRBJ2-7, with D perhaps matching TRBD2 (5 bases). Sequencing used PBMCs. The CDR3 protein is CASSLSPGSAHEQYF. CDR3 sequence (DNA): TGTGCCAGCAGCCTCTCCCCGGGAAGCGCCCACGAGCAGTACTTC.